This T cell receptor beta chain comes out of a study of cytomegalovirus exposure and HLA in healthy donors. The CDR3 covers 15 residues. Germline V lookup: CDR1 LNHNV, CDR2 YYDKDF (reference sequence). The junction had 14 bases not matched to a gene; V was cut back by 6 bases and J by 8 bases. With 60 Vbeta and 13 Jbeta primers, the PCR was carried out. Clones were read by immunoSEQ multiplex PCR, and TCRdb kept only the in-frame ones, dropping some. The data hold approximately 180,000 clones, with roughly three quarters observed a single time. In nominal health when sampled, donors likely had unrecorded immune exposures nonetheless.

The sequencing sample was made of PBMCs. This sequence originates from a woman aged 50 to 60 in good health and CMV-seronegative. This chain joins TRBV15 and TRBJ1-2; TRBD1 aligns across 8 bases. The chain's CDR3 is CATSLLRTGHRGYTF. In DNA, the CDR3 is TGTGCCACCAGTCTTCTTAGGACAGGGCATAGGGGCTACACCTTC.